The 16 T cell receptor beta chains given below trace back to one sample, sequenced in a study of blood T cell repertoires in COVID-19. Here immunoSEQ multiplex PCR was the method, and the copy in TCRdb shows in-frame clones only, minus some. The sample yields under 400,000 clones, about 87% seen once. Sequences were obtained from peripheral blood. The receptors here all came from a woman younger than 45 with COVID-19, enrolled during active disease.

To note about this clone: Other DNA sequences in this specimen translate into the identical CDR3. The chain employs TRBV5-1 and TRBJ2-7, with 10 nucleotides matching TRBD1. The V gene's germline CDR1 is SGHRS and CDR2 YFSETQ. Losses at the gene ends were 4 bases for V and 5 bases for J; bases not matched to a gene: 6. The CDR3 totals 14 residues. Here the CDR3 DNA reads TGCGCCAGCAGCACCCGGGACAGGGGCGACGAGCAGTACTTC. Protein sequence: CASSTRDRGDEQYF.

The table lists this clone with a count of one. This chain connects TRBV9 to TRBJ2-7; TRBD1 aligns across 8 bases. The CDR3 sequence is 14 residues long. J lost 6 bases, V lost 3 bases, and 8 bases had no gene match. Germline loops: CDR1 SGDLS, CDR2 YYNGEE. The CDR3 DNA reads as TGTGCCAGCAGCGCGACAGGGGAGGCCTCCGAGCAGTACTTC. Protein sequence: CASSATGEASEQYF.

The chain uses TRBV29-1 and TRBJ2-5; a weak D match, TRBD1 (6 bases). Germline V gene sequence: CDR1 SQVTM, CDR2 ANQGSEA. The CDR3 totals 14 residues. Trimming cost V 6 bases and J 5 bases, with 19 bases left between them. The chain's CDR3 is CSVRVAQGQETQYF. As DNA, the CDR3 is TGCAGCGTGCGCGTAGCGCAGGGGCAGGAGACCCAGTACTTC.

The chain carries TRBV30 and TRBJ2-7; TRBD1 matches at 9 bases. V gave up 5 bases and J gave up 6 bases; unmatched junction bases: 2. The CDR3 has 11 amino acids. CDR1 and CDR2 from the germline V gene are GTSNPN and SVGIG (reference sequence). The CDR3 DNA reads as TGTGCCTGGGGACAGGGGACCGAGCAGTACTTC. This encodes CAWGQGTEQYF.

With regard to this clone: This sample also contains other DNA sequences that code for the same CDR3. Here the CDR3 reads CASRDRANSGANVLTF. CDR3 bases: TGTGCCAGCCGGGACAGGGCCAACTCTGGGGCCAACGTCCTGACTTTC. The chain couples TRBV11-2 to TRBJ2-6; 9 nucleotides match TRBD1. The CDR3 runs to 16 residues. Germline CDR1 reads SGHAT; CDR2 reads FQNNGV. With 8 bases clipped from V and 0 bases from J, the junction kept 5 bases outside the gene matches.

V gene TRBV11-2 combines with J gene TRBJ2-5; tentatively, D is TRBD2 (5 bases). The CDR3 is made up of 16 amino acids. Germline V gene sequence: CDR1 SGHAT, CDR2 FQNNGV. V shed 1 base and J shed 5 bases, with 17 bases lying between them. As DNA, the CDR3 is TGTGCCAGCAGCTTAGTTGCGACACTACTAGGGGAGACCCAGTACTTC. Residues: CASSLVATLLGETQYF.

V usage is TRBV11-2 and J usage is TRBJ2-1; no firm D call. The V end was cut by 2 bases, the J end by 9 bases, with 2 bases between. The CDR3 loop spans 10 amino acids. Germline V CDR1 and CDR2: SGHAT, FQNNGV. The CDR3 spells CASSLLEQFF. The DNA of the CDR3 is TGTGCCAGCAGCTTACTTGAGCAGTTCTTC.

The chain links TRBV19 to TRBJ2-7, with 7 bases aligning to TRBD1. CDR1 and CDR2 from the germline V gene are LNHDA and SQIVND (reference sequence). This CDR3 has 15 amino acids. The trim removed 0 bases at V and 3 bases at J, leaving 5 bases unmatched. DNA for the CDR3: TGTGCCAGTAGTATAGATGACAGGGACGGCTACGAGCAGTACTTC. It codes for CASSIDDRDGYEQYF. Full variable domain (outside the CDR3, taken from reference TRBV19 and TRBJ2-7): DGGITQSPKYLFRKEGQNVTLSCEQNLNHDAMYWYRQDPGQGLRLIYYSQIVNDFQKGDIAEGYSVSREKKESFPLTVTSAQKNPTAFYLCASSIDDRDGYEQYFGPGTRLTVT.

The chain uses TRBV20-1 and TRBJ1-3; D unclear. The CDR3 length is 11 residues. Trimming cost V 6 bases and J 4 bases, with 7 bases left between them. The germline V gene has CDR1 DFQATT and CDR2 SNEGSKA (reference sequence). CDR3 bases: TGCAGTGCCAGGATGGGAAACACCATATATTTT. It codes for CSARMGNTIYF.

The V call is TRBV19, the J call TRBJ1-3; D gene uncertain. This CDR3 is built from 15 residues. V shed 8 bases and J shed 4 bases, with 18 bases lying between them. Looked up from germline, CDR1 is LNHDA and CDR2 is SQIVND (reference sequence). CDR3 protein: CASSPGLGVGNTIYF. CDR3 DNA: TGTGCCAGTTCACCGGGCCTCGGGGTGGGAAACACCATATATTTT. The full variable domain, rest sourced from reference TRBV19 and TRBJ1-3, is DGGITQSPKYLFRKEGQNVTLSCEQNLNHDAMYWYRQDPGQGLRLIYYSQIVNDFQKGDIAEGYSVSREKKESFPLTVTSAQKNPTAFYLCASSPGLGVGNTIYFGEGSWLTVV.

The V and J genes are TRBV19 and TRBJ1-6; TRBD1 matches 8 bases. Germline V gene data show CDR1 as LNHDA and CDR2 as SQIVND (reference sequence). V lost 8 bases, J lost 9 bases, and 9 bases stayed unmatched. CDR3 size: 14 residues. The CDR3 DNA reads TGTGCCAGTCGGGACCGACAGGGGAGTTCACCCCTCCACTTT. This sequence encodes CASRDRQGSSPLHF.

The chain joins TRBV15 to TRBJ2-1, with D possibly TRBD1 on 6 matching bases. The V end was cut by 5 bases, the J end by 2 bases, with 31 bases between. This CDR3 is 21 amino acids long. The germline gives CDR1 LNHNV, CDR2 YYDKDF (reference sequence). CDR3: CATSLWGPGAISRLTYNEQFF. CDR3 in DNA: TGTGCCACCAGCCTGTGGGGGCCCGGGGCCATAAGCCGCCTGACCTACAATGAGCAGTTCTTC.

This rearrangement joins TRBV27 to TRBJ2-3; D is ambiguous. CDR3 length: 15 amino acids. Deletions cut 1 base from V and 6 bases from J, with 14 bases between. The V gene's germline CDR1 is MNHEY and CDR2 SMNVEV (reference sequence). The CDR3 DNA reads as TGTGCCAGCAGTTTATTCCCCGTGCCTACCGATACGCAGTATTTT. Its protein product is CASSLFPVPTDTQYF.

The V call is TRBV24-1, the J call TRBJ2-7, with D possibly matching TRBD1 (5 bases). Germline CDR1 and CDR2: KGHDR and SFDVKD. V shed 4 bases and J shed 6 bases, with 9 bases lying between them. The CDR3 runs 12 residues. In DNA, the CDR3 is TGTGCCACCAGTGACCAGGGCGGCGAGCAGTACTTC. It specifies CATSDQGGEQYF.

This clone was picked up a small number of times. V usage is TRBV7-8 and J usage is TRBJ2-2; D may correspond to TRBD1 or TRBD2 (6 bases each). The ends were cut back, 5 bases at V and 10 bases at J, with 14 bases in the middle. CDR3 length: 13 amino acids. Looked up from germline, CDR1 is SGHVS and CDR2 is FQNEAQ. The CDR3: CASSRGRRVELFF. CDR3 sequence (DNA): TGTGCCAGCAGCCGGGGGCGGAGGGTGGAGCTGTTTTTT.

The chain links TRBV3-1 (or the pseudogene TRBV3-2) to TRBJ2-2, with a tentative D call TRBD1 (5 bases). V was pared by 2 bases and J by 4 bases, with 8 bases between. From germline, CDR1 is LGHDT and CDR2 YNNKEL (reference sequence). This CDR3 spans 14 amino acids. The CDR3 is CASSQTGVTGELFF. The CDR3 region has the DNA TGTGCCAGCAGCCAAACAGGTGTCACCGGGGAGCTGTTTTTT.